Shown below are 28 T cell receptor beta chains from a single sample sequenced in a study of blood T cell repertoires in COVID-19. Assay used: immunoSEQ multiplex PCR; TCRdb lists only in-frame clones, some missing. Seen here are roughly 200,000 clones, over 75% observed once, and the top ten hold roughly 13%. The sample comprised peripheral blood. The receptors stem from a man aged 45-65 years who had recovered from COVID-19.

The genes are TRBV5-8 and TRBJ2-1; D is undetermined. V shed 4 bases and J shed 5 bases, with 7 bases lying between them. CDR1 and CDR2 from the germline V gene are SGHTS and YDEGEE. This CDR3 comprises 12 residues. This CDR3 is CASSPHNNEQFF. In DNA form, the CDR3 reads TGTGCCAGCAGCCCCCACAACAATGAGCAGTTCTTC.

The chain combines TRBV6-5 with TRBJ2-7, with 7 bases identical to TRBD2. The V segment lost 6 bases and the J segment 3 bases; nucleotides outside the gene matches: 8. The CDR3 runs to 14 residues. CDR1 MNHEY and CDR2 SVGAGI come from the germline V gene. CDR3 bases: TGTGCCAGCAGCGGGGCGGGAGCTAGCTACGAGCAGTACTTC. It is translated as CASSGAGASYEQYF.

This clone was detected a few times. CDR3 region: CASSSGFTGELFF. The CDR3 coding sequence is TGTGCCAGCAGTTCAGGATTCACCGGGGAGCTGTTTTTT. The chain is built from TRBV6-5 and TRBJ2-2; D gene unclear. Trimming took off 4 bases at V and 4 bases at J, with 7 bases between the two ends. The V gene's germline CDR1 is MNHEY and CDR2 SVGAGI. This CDR3 is built from 13 residues.

This clone was seen a few times. This rearrangement joins TRBV14 to TRBJ2-7; 10 bases agree with TRBD1. Germline trimming cut 4 bases from V and 6 bases from J; bases unmatched to any gene: 3. Germline V gene data show CDR1 as SGHDN and CDR2 as FVKESK. This CDR3 contains 13 residues. This CDR3 is CASSRDRGGEQYF. The CDR3, as DNA: TGTGCCAGCAGCCGGGACAGGGGTGGCGAGCAGTACTTC.

The genes are TRBV5-1 and TRBJ2-3; 7 bases are shared with TRBD2. V trimming: 2 bases; J trimming: 6 bases; junction bases outside the gene matches: 6. CDR3 length equals 14 residues. The germline V gene has CDR1 SGHRS and CDR2 YFSETQ. The CDR3 nucleotides read TGCGCCAGCAGCTTTTCGCGGGGGTGGGATACGCAGTATTTT. Protein: CASSFSRGWDTQYF.

This chain connects TRBV19 to TRBJ2-1; 8 bases are shared with TRBD2. The CDR3 is made up of 16 amino acids. V lost 1 base, J lost 7 bases, and 9 bases stayed unmatched. Germline V gives CDR1 LNHDA, CDR2 SQIVND (reference sequence). In DNA form, the CDR3 reads TGTGCCAGTAGTATAGTGAGCGGGAGAAGGTATAATGAGCAGTTCTTC. This encodes CASSIVSGRRYNEQFF.

V is TRBV7-2 and J is TRBJ2-3; 10 bases are a match to TRBD2. CDR3 size: 15 residues. The V and J ends lost 2 bases and 4 bases, in that order; junction bases with no gene match: 3. In germline, CDR1 is SGHTA, CDR2 FQGNSA. The CDR3 DNA follows: TGTGCCAGCAGCTTAATTCTAGCGGGAGCAGATACGCAGTATTTT. Protein: CASSLILAGADTQYF.

V and J are TRBV6-2 or TRBV6-3 and TRBJ2-3, with TRBD2 as a possible D gene (6 bases). CDR1 and CDR2 (germline): MNHEY, SVGEGT. The CDR3 totals 17 residues. Deletions cut 4 bases from V and 2 bases from J, with 19 bases between. CDR3 in DNA: TGTGCCAGCAGTTCCGCCAATATAGCGGCCTCCACAGATACGCAGTATTTT. It is translated as CASSSANIAASTDTQYF.

V is TRBV30 and J is TRBJ1-5, with D possibly TRBD1 on 6 matching bases. Germline loops: CDR1 GTSNPN, CDR2 SVGIG (reference sequence). V lost 0 bases to trimming and J lost 7 bases, with 10 bases between them. The CDR3 covers 13 residues. CDR3 sequence reads: CAWSVGGYQPQHF. The CDR3 DNA reads as TGTGCCTGGAGTGTAGGGGGTTACCAGCCCCAGCATTTT. Supplemented by reference TRBV30 and TRBJ1-5, the full variable domain reads SQTIHQWPATLVQPVGSPLSLECTVEGTSNPNLYWYRQAAGRGLQLLFYSVGIGQISSEVPQNLSASRPQDRQFILSSKKLLLSDSGFYLCAWSVGGYQPQHFGDGTRLSIL.

A note on this clone: This sample includes further DNA sequences coding for the same CDR3. This sequence joins TRBV27 and TRBJ2-7; no reliable D call. Germline V gene data show CDR1 as MNHEY and CDR2 as SMNVEV (reference sequence). This CDR3 is 11 amino acids long. Trimming stripped 4 bases from V and 3 bases from J, with 4 bases between. The CDR3 coding sequence is TGTGCCAGCAGTTCACTCTACGAGCAGTACTTC. Its translation: CASSSLYEQYF.

The chain is built from TRBV7-2 and TRBJ2-7; possible D gene TRBD2, 6 bases. The V and J ends lost 6 bases and 6 bases respectively, with 15 bases between them. The length of the CDR3 is 13 residues. The germline V gene encodes CDR1 SGHTA and CDR2 FQGNSA. CDR3 residues: CASSTSYGTEQYF. CDR3 DNA sequence: TGTGCCAGCAGTACTAGCTACGGGACCGAGCAGTACTTC.

The rearrangement uses TRBV5-4 and TRBJ2-1; 7 nucleotides agree with TRBD2. V lost 4 bases, J lost 4 bases, and 14 bases stayed unmatched. Germline V gives CDR1 SGHNT, CDR2 YYREEE (reference sequence). This CDR3 region has 17 residues. As DNA, the CDR3 is TGTGCCAGCAGCCAACTAGGGGCTAGCGGCACATACAATGAGCAGTTCTTC. Protein: CASSQLGASGTYNEQFF.

V and J are TRBV13 and TRBJ2-7, with D hard to call. Trimming left V 4 bases short and J 0 bases short, with 7 bases between. Germline V gene data show CDR1 as PRHDT and CDR2 as FYEKMQ (reference sequence). The CDR3 runs to 13 residues. The CDR3 protein is CASSSPSSYEQYF. The CDR3 nucleotides read TGTGCCAGCAGCTCACCGAGCTCCTACGAGCAGTACTTC.

The genes are TRBV10-3 and TRBJ2-3; D is unclear. This CDR3 region has 18 residues. The germline V gene encodes CDR1 ENHRY and CDR2 SYGVKD. Trimming removed 2 bases at V and 0 bases at J, with 18 bases between. The CDR3 DNA sequence: TGTGCCATCAGTGAGGGGCTCCCGGCGCTGGGTAGCACAGATACGCAGTATTTT. Its translation is CAISEGLPALGSTDTQYF.

The rearrangement uses TRBV14 and TRBJ2-7; the D gene is possibly TRBD2 (5 bases). In germline, CDR1 is SGHDN, CDR2 FVKESK. Trimming pared 3 bases from V and 7 bases from J, leaving 13 bases between. The CDR3 has 13 amino acids. For the CDR3, the DNA is TGTGCCAGCAGCCATGCAGGCTCGGGAGAGCAGTACTTC. It is translated as CASSHAGSGEQYF.

The J gene is TRBJ2-5, the V gene TRBV5-1, with 7 positions matching TRBD1. The CDR3 totals 14 residues. V was clipped by 0 bases and J by 9 bases; unmatched bases: 8. Germline V gives CDR1 SGHRS, CDR2 YFSETQ. CDR3 region: CASSLGQGVTAQYF. The CDR3 region has the DNA TGCGCCAGCAGCTTGGGACAGGGCGTCACGGCCCAGTACTTC.

The chain couples TRBV9 to TRBJ2-1; tentatively, D is TRBD2 (6 bases). CDR1 and CDR2 from the germline V gene are SGDLS and YYNGEE. V lost 0 bases to trimming and J lost 9 bases, with 13 bases between them. The CDR3 covers 14 residues. The chain's CDR3 is CASSVDGLALEQFF. The CDR3 nucleotides read TGTGCCAGCAGCGTAGACGGTCTAGCGCTTGAGCAGTTCTTC.

The CDR3 DNA reads as TGTGCCAGCAGCCTTGACGTAGCGGGGTATTCAGATACGCAGTATTTT. It yields the protein CASSLDVAGYSDTQYF. This chain connects TRBV13 to TRBJ2-3; 8 positions agree with TRBD2. The CDR3 has 16 residues. V shed 5 bases, J shed 4 bases, and the junction held 11 bases outside the gene matches. The germline CDR1 and CDR2 sequences are PRHDT and FYEKMQ (reference sequence). The whole variable domain, filled in from reference TRBV13 and TRBJ2-3, reads AAGVIQSPRHLIKEKRETATLKCYPIPRHDTVYWYQQGPGQDPQFLISFYEKMQSDKGSIPDRFSAQQFSDYHSELNMSSLELGDSALYFCASSLDVAGYSDTQYFGPGTRLTVL.

This clone was observed a single time. This sequence joins TRBV11-2 and TRBJ2-1; 9 bases fit TRBD1. After removal of 4 bases from V and 10 bases from J, the junction contained 14 bases not matched to a gene. This CDR3 has 16 amino acids. The germline V gene has CDR1 SGHAT and CDR2 FQNNGV. Here the CDR3 reads CASSSERDRVAREQFF. The CDR3, as DNA: TGTGCCAGCAGCTCAGAGAGGGACAGGGTAGCGAGGGAGCAGTTCTTC.

The chain couples TRBV28 to TRBJ1-2, with 9 positions matching TRBD1. From germline, CDR1 is MDHEN and CDR2 SYDVKM. This CDR3 has 16 residues. Trimming took 7 bases from V and 8 from J; bases not matched to a gene: 17. Here the CDR3 reads CASNQAPGQGKEGYTF. As DNA, the CDR3 is TGTGCCAGCAATCAAGCACCGGGACAGGGAAAGGAGGGCTACACCTTC.

V gene TRBV19 combines with J gene TRBJ2-5; 8 positions agree with TRBD1. In germline, CDR1 is LNHDA, CDR2 SQIVND (reference sequence). The trim removed 6 bases at V and 6 bases at J, leaving 9 bases unmatched. This CDR3 has 14 residues. CDR3 in DNA: TGTGCCAGTAGCGTGGACAGGGTAGGGCAGACCCAGTACTTC. Its translation: CASSVDRVGQTQYF.

The chain has TRBV7-8 and TRBJ2-2; 9 positions match TRBD1. Germline loops: CDR1 SGHVS, CDR2 FQNEAQ. This CDR3 comprises 15 residues. With 3 bases clipped from V and 6 bases from J, the junction kept 5 bases outside the gene matches. In DNA form, the CDR3 reads TGTGCCAGCAGCTTTGGGGACAGGGCGGCCGGGGAGCTGTTTTTT. Amino acids: CASSFGDRAAGELFF.

The J gene is TRBJ2-1, the V gene TRBV7-9, with D possibly matching TRBD1 (6 bases). Germline loops: CDR1 SEHNR, CDR2 FQNEAQ (reference sequence). The CDR3 runs 13 residues. Between the trimmed V and J ends, which lost 4 bases and 7 bases, there was a span of 11 bases. The CDR3 region has the DNA TGTGCCAGCAGCTACGAACAGGGAAATGAGCAGTTCTTC. Translated: CASSYEQGNEQFF.

V usage is TRBV14 and J usage is TRBJ1-2; 10 bases line up with TRBD1. J gave up 8 bases and V 4 bases, and 4 bases lay outside the gene matches. This CDR3 has 13 amino acids. Germline values: CDR1 SGHDN, CDR2 FVKESK. CDR3 region: CASSRDRGYGYTF. CDR3 sequence (DNA): TGTGCCAGCAGCCGGGACAGGGGATACGGCTACACCTTC.

V and J are TRBV28 and TRBJ1-2; the D gene is possibly TRBD1 (5 bases). The CDR3 runs 14 residues. The V gene lost 5 bases and the J gene lost 0 bases, with 10 bases spanning the gap. Germline values: CDR1 MDHEN, CDR2 SYDVKM. CDR3 protein: CASSNRPANYGYTF. CDR3 sequence (DNA): TGTGCCAGCAGTAACAGGCCAGCTAACTATGGCTACACCTTC.

This clone came up a few times. J is TRBJ1-2 and V is TRBV9; perhaps TRBD1 as D (6 bases). The CDR3 has 14 residues. Between the trimmed V and J ends, which lost 1 base and 4 bases, there was a span of 11 bases. The germline V gene encodes CDR1 SGDLS and CDR2 YYNGEE. The CDR3 here is CASSVTGWAYGYTF. In DNA form, the CDR3 reads TGTGCCAGCAGCGTAACAGGGTGGGCCTATGGCTACACCTTC.

This rearrangement joins TRBV6-1 to TRBJ1-5, with 9 bases that match TRBD1. J gave up 5 bases and V 6 bases, and 5 bases lay outside the gene matches. The CDR3 is 14 amino acids. Looked up from germline, CDR1 is MNHNS and CDR2 is SASEGT. The CDR3 protein is CASRRRTGDQPQHF. The CDR3 region has the DNA TGTGCCAGCAGACGAAGGACAGGGGATCAGCCCCAGCATTTT.

The rearrangement uses TRBV15 and TRBJ2-3; the D gene is possibly TRBD2 (5 bases). Trimming took 0 bases from V and 1 from J, leaving 17 bases between them. The CDR3 sequence is 18 residues long. The germline CDR1 and CDR2 sequences are LNHNV and YYDKDF (reference sequence). In nucleotides, the CDR3 is TGTGCCACCAGCAGAGAATCAGGCGGAACGGAGGGCACAGATACGCAGTATTTT. Residues: CATSRESGGTEGTDTQYF.